The 23 T cell receptor beta chains presented below share a single source sample, sequenced in a study of cytomegalovirus exposure and HLA in healthy donors. The table came from immunoSEQ multiplex PCR; TCRdb's copy has only in-frame clones and leaves some out. Of 50,000 to 70,000 clones in the sample, 90% to 95% were seen once. Material: PBMCs. Every receptor here comes from a woman aged 18-29 years in good health and CMV-seropositive.

This chain uses TRBV10-3 with TRBJ1-2; D gene unclear. The germline CDR1 and CDR2 sequences are ENHRY and SYGVKD. The CDR3 contains 12 residues. Between the trimmed V and J ends, which lost 7 bases and 0 bases, there was a span of 6 bases. The CDR3 DNA reads as TGTGCCATCACAGGCTCTAACTATGGCTACACCTTC. It is translated as CAITGSNYGYTF.

The CDR3 DNA sequence: TGTGCCAGCAGCCCGTTATTGAACACTGAAGCTTTCTTT. This gives the protein CASSPLLNTEAFF. The chain combines TRBV6-1 with TRBJ1-1; D unresolved. This CDR3 has 13 amino acids. Trimming took off 6 bases at V and 0 bases at J, with 8 bases between the two ends. Germline V CDR1 and CDR2: MNHNS, SASEGT.

The chain is built from TRBV27 and TRBJ2-7, with 9 bases aligning to TRBD1. Trimming cost V 4 bases and J 7 bases; bases outside gene matches: 14. CDR1 and CDR2 (germline): MNHEY, SMNVEV (reference sequence). The CDR3 is 16 amino acids. The chain's CDR3 is CASSYLPGQGNGEQYF. CDR3 nucleotide sequence: TGTGCCAGCAGTTACCTCCCGGGACAGGGCAATGGAGAGCAGTACTTC.

In this sample, this clone turned up once. This chain uses TRBV7-3 with TRBJ2-1; 11 nucleotides agree with TRBD2. There are 15 residues in the CDR3. Germline CDR1 is SGHTA and CDR2 is FQGTGA. The J segment lost 4 bases and the V segment lost 3 bases, leaving 2 bases of the junction unmatched. Written as DNA, the CDR3 is TGTGCCAGCAGCTTTAGCGGGGGGGCATACAATGAGCAGTTCTTC. This gives the protein CASSFSGGAYNEQFF.

The chain is built from TRBV5-4 and TRBJ2-3; tentatively, D is TRBD2 (6 bases). CDR3 size: 16 residues. Germline lookup yields CDR1 SGHNT and CDR2 YYREEE (reference sequence). The V end was cut by 0 bases, the J end by 0 bases, with 11 bases between. This CDR3 is CASSLAQTRSTDTQYF. CDR3 bases: TGTGCCAGCAGCTTGGCCCAGACTAGGAGCACAGATACGCAGTATTTT.

The chain is built from TRBV21-1 and TRBJ2-2; the D call TRBD2 from the table was never checked on the DNA. TRBV21-1 is recorded as a pseudogene. The CDR3 is 12 residues long. In DNA form, the CDR3 reads TGTGCCAGCAGCCGGGAGAGCGGGGAGCTGTTTTTT. This encodes CASSRESGELFF.

This clone was counted only a few times. V usage is TRBV6-1 and J usage is TRBJ1-5; D ambiguous. Per the germline V gene, CDR1 is MNHNS and CDR2 is SASEGT. The ends were cut back, 3 bases at V and 7 bases at J, with 13 bases in the middle. CDR3 length equals 14 residues. Written as DNA, the CDR3 is TGTGCCAGCAGTGAGGAAGCAGGCCCACAGCCCCAGCATTTT. This sequence encodes CASSEEAGPQPQHF.

The chain combines TRBV15 with TRBJ2-4, with 11 bases matching TRBD2. The CDR3 length is 18 residues. Germline CDR1 and CDR2: LNHNV and YYDKDF (reference sequence). V dropped 0 bases and J dropped 4; count of bases not matched to a gene: 8. CDR3 coding DNA: TGTGCCACCAGCAGAGACTTGACTAGCGGGGTATCAAAAAACATTCAGTACTTC. Translation gives CATSRDLTSGVSKNIQYF.

This chain links TRBV28 with TRBJ2-7, with D perhaps TRBD1 (6 bases). Germline V lookup: CDR1 MDHEN, CDR2 SYDVKM. CDR3 length: 14 amino acids. Trimming shortened V by 3 bases and J by 3 bases, and 12 bases separated the two germline ends. For the CDR3, the DNA is TGTGCCAGCAGTTTGCAGGGGATGAACTACGAGCAGTACTTC. This gives the protein CASSLQGMNYEQYF.

The rearrangement links TRBV10-3 to TRBJ2-2, with D maybe TRBD1 (5 bases). The CDR3 runs 15 residues. V was pared by 0 bases and J by 5 bases, with 10 bases between. CDR1 is ENHRY and CDR2 is SYGVKD in the germline V gene. CDR3 coding DNA: TGTGCCATCAGTGAGTCGCCCCGACAGACCGGGGAGCTGTTTTTT. Protein: CAISESPRQTGELFF.

V is TRBV11-3 and J is TRBJ2-7; unclear D gene. V lost 8 bases and J lost 0, with 14 bases in between. The V gene's germline CDR1 is SGHNT and CDR2 YENEEA. CDR3 length equals 14 residues. The CDR3 nucleotides are TGTGCCAGCGTGTCCCCCCCGTCCTCCTACGAGCAGTACTTC. Translated, it gives CASVSPPSSYEQYF.

V and J are TRBV5-4 and TRBJ1-3; D gene unclear. This CDR3 spans 15 amino acids. The germline V and J ends were trimmed by 4 bases and 3 bases, with 14 bases remaining between them. Germline values: CDR1 SGHNT, CDR2 YYREEE (reference sequence). CDR3 coding DNA: TGTGCCAGCAGCCCCGGGTCATTCGGTGGAAACACCATATATTTT. Protein: CASSPGSFGGNTIYF.

The chain combines TRBV7-9 with TRBJ2-7, with 7 bases aligning to TRBD2. The CDR3 has 16 residues. Germline CDR1 SEHNR, CDR2 FQNEAQ (reference sequence). V lost 1 base and J lost 3; bases outside the gene matches: 9. This CDR3 reads CASSLGYRGRVYEQYF. The DNA for the CDR3 is TGTGCCAGCAGCTTAGGTTATCGGGGGAGGGTCTACGAGCAGTACTTC.

The CDR3 DNA is TGCGCCAGCAGTGTGATAGCGGGAGGGCCCTCGACAGATACGCAGTATTTT. Translating gives CASSVIAGGPSTDTQYF. V gene TRBV10-1 combines with J gene TRBJ2-3; 11 positions agree with TRBD2. The CDR3 contains 17 residues. From germline, CDR1 is WNHNN and CDR2 SYGVQD (reference sequence). J lost 3 bases, V lost 4 bases, and 9 bases had no gene match.

V and J are TRBV7-6 and TRBJ2-5; 11 bases line up with TRBD2. Per the germline V gene, CDR1 is SGHVS and CDR2 is FNYEAQ. The CDR3 spans 17 residues. With 3 bases clipped from V and 4 bases from J, the junction kept 10 bases outside the gene matches. The CDR3 DNA is TGTGCCAGCAGCTTTGTATTAGCGGGAGGGCTCGGAGAGACCCAGTACTTC. Residues: CASSFVLAGGLGETQYF.

This chain connects TRBV5-1 to TRBJ1-3, with D perhaps matching TRBD1 (5 bases). The V gene's germline CDR1 is SGHRS and CDR2 YFSETQ. V was shortened by 0 bases and J by 0 bases, with 13 bases between the two germline ends. This CDR3 spans 17 amino acids. CDR3 DNA sequence: TGCGCCAGCAGCTTGGAGTTTGGGGGGTTCTCTGGAAACACCATATATTTT. Protein product: CASSLEFGGFSGNTIYF.

This chain joins TRBV28 and TRBJ1-5; TRBD1 agrees at 9 bases. The CDR3 totals 15 residues. From germline, CDR1 is MDHEN and CDR2 SYDVKM. Unmatched junction bases numbered 5, after V lost 4 bases and J lost 4 bases. DNA for the CDR3: TGTGCCAGCAGTTCCTGGACAGGGGCGAATCAGCCCCAGCATTTT. Its translation is CASSSWTGANQPQHF.

The chain carries TRBV10-3 and TRBJ1-1; tentatively, D is TRBD1 (5 bases). Germline lookup yields CDR1 ENHRY and CDR2 SYGVKD. The CDR3 loop spans 15 amino acids. The V end was cut by 3 bases, the J end by 5 bases, with 16 bases between. The CDR3 is CAISDKATGWTEAFF. The CDR3 DNA follows: TGTGCCATCAGTGACAAAGCCACAGGATGGACTGAAGCTTTCTTT.

The rearrangement joins TRBV29-1 to TRBJ2-1; 9 bases fit TRBD1. This CDR3 is built from 13 residues. The trim removed 5 bases at V and 5 bases at J, leaving 4 bases unmatched. Germline lookup yields CDR1 SQVTM and CDR2 ANQGSEA. The CDR3 spells CSVYRGHNNEQFF. CDR3 nucleotides: TGCAGCGTTTACAGGGGGCACAACAATGAGCAGTTCTTC.

The CDR3 spells CASSATGTGYTF. In nucleotides, the CDR3 is TGTGCCAGCAGCGCCACAGGGACGGGCTACACCTTC. This chain connects TRBV5-8 to TRBJ1-2, with a weak D call TRBD1 (6 bases). This CDR3 has 12 residues. The V end was cut by 4 bases, the J end by 8 bases, with 12 bases between. CDR1 and CDR2 (germline): SGHTS, YDEGEE.

The V gene is TRBV4-1, the J gene TRBJ2-7, with 11 bases identical to TRBD2. Germline lookup yields CDR1 MGHRA and CDR2 YSYEKL. This CDR3 is built from 16 residues. The V gene end was trimmed by 2 bases and the J gene end by 2 bases; junction bases not matched to a gene: 5. The CDR3 region is CASSQLPGLAAYEQYF. CDR3 DNA sequence: TGCGCCAGCAGCCAATTACCGGGACTAGCGGCCTACGAGCAGTACTTC.

The V call is TRBV2, the J call TRBJ2-1; unclear D gene. CDR1 is SNHLY, CDR2 FYNNEI, per germline. The CDR3 length is 12 residues. Between the trimmed V and J ends, which lost 3 bases and 5 bases, there was a span of 5 bases. CDR3 region: CASSDQDNEQFF. The CDR3 DNA follows: TGTGCCAGCAGTGACCAGGACAATGAGCAGTTCTTC. The full variable domain, completed using reference TRBV2 and TRBJ2-1, is EPEVTQTPSHQVTQMGQEVILRCVPISNHLYFYWYRQILGQKVEFLVSFYNNEISEKSEIFDDQFSVERPDGSNFTLKIRSTKLEDSAMYFCASSDQDNEQFFGPGTRLTVL.

This clone came up once. This chain joins TRBV7-9 and TRBJ1-1; 9 bases agree with TRBD1. The CDR3 is made up of 14 amino acids. V shed 5 bases, J shed 11 bases, and the junction held 12 bases outside the gene matches. Germline CDR1 and CDR2: SEHNR and FQNEAQ (reference sequence). The chain's CDR3 is CASSLGQGGPKAFF. CDR3 in DNA: TGTGCCAGCAGCCTGGGACAGGGAGGCCCAAAGGCTTTCTTT.